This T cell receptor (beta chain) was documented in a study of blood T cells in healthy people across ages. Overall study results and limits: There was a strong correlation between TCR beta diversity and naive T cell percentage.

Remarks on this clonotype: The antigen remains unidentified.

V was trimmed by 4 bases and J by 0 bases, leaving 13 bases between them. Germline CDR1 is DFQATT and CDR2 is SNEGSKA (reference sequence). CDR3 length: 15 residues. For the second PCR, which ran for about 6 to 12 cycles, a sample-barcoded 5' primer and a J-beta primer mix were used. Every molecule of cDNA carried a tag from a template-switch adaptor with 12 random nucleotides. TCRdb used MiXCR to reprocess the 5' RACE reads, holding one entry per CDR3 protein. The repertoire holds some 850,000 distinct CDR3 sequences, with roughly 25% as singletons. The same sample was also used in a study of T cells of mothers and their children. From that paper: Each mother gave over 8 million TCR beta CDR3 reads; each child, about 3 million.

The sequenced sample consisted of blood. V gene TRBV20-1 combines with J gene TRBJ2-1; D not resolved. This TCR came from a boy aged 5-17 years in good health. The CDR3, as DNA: TGCAGTGCTAATCTCGGATCGAGCTCCTACAATGAGCAGTTCTTC. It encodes CSANLGSSSYNEQFF.